This T cell receptor (beta chain) comes out of a study of blood T cell repertoires in COVID-19. Clones were read by immunoSEQ multiplex PCR, and TCRdb kept only the in-frame ones, dropping some. The table lists just over 250,000 clones, about 87% of them singletons. What was sequenced was peripheral blood. This TCR was recovered from a woman aged 50 to 60 with acute or convalescent COVID-19.

The CDR3 bases are TGTGCCAGCAGTGATATCGGACAGGGTAGCTCCTACGAGCAGTACTTC. It encodes CASSDIGQGSSYEQYF. The chain couples TRBV6-1 to TRBJ2-7, with TRBD1 matching 8 bases. This CDR3 is 16 amino acids long. The V and J ends lost 3 bases and 0 bases, in that order; junction bases with no gene match: 7. Looked up from germline, CDR1 is MNHNS and CDR2 is SASEGT.